Below are 23 T cell receptor beta chains sequenced from a single sample in a study of T cells in Graves' hyperthyroidism and ophthalmopathy (dated by TCRdb to the late 2010s). Libraries came from multiplex PCR. The sequencing machine was an Illumina HiSeq 2000. The TCR beta CDR3 regions were amplified from RNA transcripts. A first-round RT-PCR of the TCR CDR3 used the HTBI primer set with the Qiagen OneStep RT-PCR kit. TCRdb ran its own pipeline on the public reads, namely fastp trimming at Q25 and MiXCR clone calling, and kept in-frame beta chains. Rows merge per CDR3 protein into single entries with the most common DNA and genes. In all, the sample holds 300,000 to 350,000 distinct CDR3 sequences, and approximately 17% of those were seen once. Approximately 33% of the sample rests with the top ten. Material: blood. Source of these receptors: a man between 25 and 39 years old with Graves' hyperthyroidism.

In its sample, this clonotype was seen many times. The chain employs TRBV7-2 and TRBJ2-7; 7 positions agree with TRBD2. The CDR3 has 14 residues. V lost 2 bases and J lost 4; bases outside the gene matches: 5. Germline CDR1 reads SGHTA; CDR2 reads FQGNSA. Here the CDR3 reads CASSLSGGGYEQYF. The CDR3 DNA follows: TGTGCCAGCAGCTTATCGGGGGGTGGTTACGAGCAGTACTTC.

This clonotype was counted at least ten times. The chain couples TRBV12-3 or TRBV12-4 to TRBJ1-6, with TRBD1 matching over 7 bases. With V trimmed by 4 bases and J by 10 bases, 7 bases remained unmatched. CDR3 length equals 14 residues. The CDR3 here is CASSSSGGSSPLHF. The CDR3 DNA sequence: TGTGCCAGCAGTTCCTCAGGGGGAAGCTCACCCCTCCACTTT.

The chain combines TRBV5-1 with TRBJ2-3; TRBD2 aligns across 8 bases. J was trimmed by 7 bases and V by 0 bases; bases with no gene match: 10. Germline-derived CDR1 and CDR2 are SGHRS and YFSETQ. CDR3 length equals 16 residues. CDR3 DNA: TGCGCCAGCAGCTTGGCGCCTAGCGGGTTATTTAATACGCAGTATTTT. It encodes CASSLAPSGLFNTQYF.

The chain uses TRBV28 and TRBJ1-1; weak D call: TRBD1 (6 bases). V gave up 6 bases and J gave up 4 bases, with 21 bases separating them. Germline-derived CDR1 and CDR2 are MDHEN and SYDVKM. The length of the CDR3 is 16 residues. Written as DNA, the CDR3 is TGTGCCAGCAGACTATCGGGCGGGGGGCAGTCCACTGAAGCTTTCTTT. This encodes CASRLSGGGQSTEAFF.

This clonotype was recorded a few times. V usage is TRBV19 and J usage is TRBJ2-7; D is perhaps TRBD2 (6 bases). Trimming pared 5 bases from V and 1 base from J, leaving 15 bases between. CDR1 is LNHDA and CDR2 is SQIVND in the germline V gene (reference sequence). This CDR3 spans 15 amino acids. DNA of the CDR3: TGTGCCAGTAGTCCCGTGGAGGGTTCTTCCTACGAGCAGTACTTC. It codes for CASSPVEGSSYEQYF.

This clonotype was observed many times. The J gene is TRBJ1-1, the V gene TRBV5-1; D might be TRBD1 (6 bases). Deletions cut 4 bases from V and 1 base from J, with 17 bases between. Germline V gives CDR1 SGHRS, CDR2 YFSETQ. The CDR3 runs 16 residues. The DNA of the CDR3 is TGCGCCAGCAGCCTCTGGCCCCGGACAGCGAACACTGAAGCTTTCTTT. Translation: CASSLWPRTANTEAFF. Combining the CDR3 with reference TRBV5-1 and TRBJ1-1 gives the whole variable domain KAGVTQTPRYLIKTRGQQVTLSCSPISGHRSVSWYQQTPGQGLQFLFEYFSETQRNKGNFPGRFSGRQFSNSRSEMNVSTLELGDSALYLCASSLWPRTANTEAFFGQGTRLTVV.

V gene TRBV18 combines with J gene TRBJ2-1, with TRBD2 identical over 13 bases. The CDR3 runs to 15 residues. The trim removed 8 bases at V and 5 bases at J, leaving 6 bases unmatched. The germline gives CDR1 KGHSH, CDR2 LQKENI. CDR3 nucleotide sequence: TGTGCCAGCCCCCTTGGGACTAGCGGGAACAATGAGCAGTTCTTC. It yields the protein CASPLGTSGNNEQFF.

This clonotype was counted many times. V and J are TRBV13 and TRBJ2-1, with D possibly being TRBD1 or TRBD2 (6 bases each). Trimming took 7 bases from V and 6 from J, leaving 19 bases between them. The germline V gene has CDR1 PRHDT and CDR2 FYEKMQ (reference sequence). This CDR3 is built from 15 residues. Here the CDR3 reads CASTPDGGYSNEQFF. The CDR3, as DNA: TGTGCCAGCACTCCAGACGGGGGCTATAGCAATGAGCAGTTCTTC.

This clonotype was observed a handful of times. The final CDR3 position lacks the conserved phenylalanine or tryptophan, pointing to a likely read error. The rearrangement links TRBV7-9 to TRBJ1-6; 7 positions match TRBD1. The CDR3 is 15 residues long. Germline CDR1 is SEHNR and CDR2 is FQNEAQ (reference sequence). The V segment lost 3 bases and the J segment 4 bases; nucleotides outside the gene matches: 3. CDR3 DNA: TGTGCCAGCAGCTTGGACAGGCCTTATAATTCACCCCTCCACCTT. Protein product: CASSLDRPYNSPLHL.

This clonotype was detected only a few times. The rearrangement uses TRBV6-1 and TRBJ2-7; D unclear. Germline CDR1 reads MNHNS; CDR2 reads SASEGT. The V gene lost 7 bases and the J gene lost 6 bases, with 13 bases spanning the gap. The CDR3 sequence is 12 residues long. The CDR3 sequence is CASTRDVSEQYF. The CDR3 DNA reads as TGTGCCAGCACAAGAGATGTAAGCGAGCAGTACTTC.

This clonotype came up a few times. The V gene is TRBV12-3 or TRBV12-4, the J gene TRBJ1-5; tentative D call: TRBD1 (6 bases). Between the trimmed V and J ends, which lost 5 bases and 4 bases, there was a span of 12 bases. CDR3 length: 14 residues. CDR3 bases: TGTGCCAGCAGTGGCGGACAGTATAATCAGCCCCAGCATTTT. Its protein product is CASSGGQYNQPQHF.

The chain combines TRBV19 with TRBJ2-2, with a weak D call TRBD2 (6 bases). The CDR3 is 15 residues long. V lost 1 base, J lost 5 bases, and 11 bases lay in between. Germline loops: CDR1 LNHDA, CDR2 SQIVND (reference sequence). In nucleotides, the CDR3 is TGTGCCAGTAGTATAGCGGGAGATGGGACCGGGGAGCTGTTTTTT. It is translated as CASSIAGDGTGELFF.

This clonotype was observed many times. V gene TRBV20-1 combines with J gene TRBJ2-7, with D perhaps TRBD1 (5 bases). CDR1 and CDR2 from the germline V gene are DFQATT and SNEGSKA (reference sequence). CDR3 size: 15 residues. The ends were cut back, 1 base at V and 3 bases at J, with 16 bases in the middle. Here the CDR3 reads CSARAVWGLNYEQYF. The DNA for the CDR3 is TGCAGTGCTAGAGCGGTCTGGGGCTTAAACTACGAGCAGTACTTC.

The chain joins TRBV20-1 to TRBJ2-1; no definite D call. Germline CDR1 is DFQATT and CDR2 is SNEGSKA (reference sequence). The germline V and J ends were trimmed by 7 bases and 1 base, with 17 bases remaining between them. This CDR3 is built from 15 residues. CDR3 region: CSVMTPRSSYNEQFF. CDR3 in DNA: TGCAGTGTTATGACCCCTCGGTCGTCCTACAATGAGCAGTTCTTC.

The rearrangement links TRBV6-1 to TRBJ1-2, with TRBD1 matching 7 bases. The germline CDR1 and CDR2 sequences are MNHNS and SASEGT. The trim removed 5 bases at V and 3 bases at J, leaving 6 bases unmatched. The CDR3 runs to 14 residues. The DNA for the CDR3 is TGTGCCAGCAGTCCCCCCGGGACAGACTATGGCTACACCTTC. It is translated as CASSPPGTDYGYTF.

V gene TRBV13 combines with J gene TRBJ2-3; D is undetermined. Germline CDR1 is PRHDT and CDR2 is FYEKMQ (reference sequence). V lost 5 bases, J lost 6 bases, and 21 bases lay in between. The CDR3 loop spans 16 amino acids. The CDR3 DNA reads as TGTGCCAGCAGCCGACCCGAAATCCGTGGGGTCGATACGCAGTATTTT. This translates into CASSRPEIRGVDTQYF.

This clonotype has a count of ten or more. This sequence joins TRBV3-1 and TRBJ1-6; a weak D match, TRBD1 (5 bases). The CDR3 runs 13 residues. Germline CDR1 and CDR2: LGHDT and YNNKEL (reference sequence). V was shortened by 5 bases and J by 13 bases, with 15 bases between the two germline ends. Here the CDR3 DNA reads TGTGCCAGCAGCTTCGGGACTTTCGATCCCCTCCACTTT. It specifies CASSFGTFDPLHF. Full variable domain (rest looked up from reference TRBV3-1 and TRBJ1-6): DTAVSQTPKYLVTQMGNDKSIKCEQNLGHDTMYWYKQDSKKFLKIMFSYNNKELIINETVPNRFSPKSPDKAHLNLHINSLELGDSAVYFCASSFGTFDPLHFGNGTRLTVT.

This clonotype appeared a few times. The gene calls are TRBV9 and TRBJ2-3; the D gene is possibly TRBD2 (5 bases). V lost 0 bases to trimming and J lost 0 bases, with 8 bases between them. Germline-derived CDR1 and CDR2 are SGDLS and YYNGEE. The CDR3 is made up of 15 amino acids. CDR3 loop: CASSVGGGSTDTQYF. The CDR3 nucleotides read TGTGCCAGCAGCGTAGGCGGCGGGAGCACAGATACGCAGTATTTT. Full variable domain (remainder filled in from reference TRBV9 and TRBJ2-3): DSGVTQTPKHLITATGQRVTLRCSPRSGDLSVYWYQQSLDQGLQFLIQYYNGEERAKGNILERFSAQQFPDLHSELNLSSLELGDSALYFCASSVGGGSTDTQYFGPGTRLTVL.

The V and J genes are TRBV12-3 or TRBV12-4 and TRBJ2-7; 8 nucleotides agree with TRBD1. V dropped 6 bases and J dropped 2; count of bases not matched to a gene: 6. The CDR3 totals 14 residues. The CDR3 here is CASRIQGGPYEQYF. CDR3 in DNA: TGTGCCAGCAGGATACAGGGGGGCCCCTACGAGCAGTACTTC.

This clonotype was counted at least ten times. The CDR3 spells CASSLAPSYNEQFF. The DNA for the CDR3 is TGTGCCAGCAGTTTAGCCCCCTCCTACAATGAGCAGTTCTTC. V and J are TRBV27 and TRBJ2-1; D is undetermined. The CDR3 length is 14 residues. Germline loops: CDR1 MNHEY, CDR2 SMNVEV (reference sequence). V lost 2 bases to trimming and J lost 0 bases, with 5 bases between them.

This clonotype was seen more than once but under ten times. The CDR3 loop reads CASSSPGQGVRYNEQFF. The DNA for the CDR3 is TGCGCCAGCAGCTCCCCGGGACAGGGGGTTAGATACAATGAGCAGTTCTTC. The chain combines TRBV5-1 with TRBJ2-1; 11 bases align to TRBD1. CDR3 length: 17 amino acids. Unmatched junction bases numbered 9, after V lost 3 bases and J lost 4 bases. Germline V CDR1 and CDR2: SGHRS, YFSETQ.

V usage is TRBV28 and J usage is TRBJ1-6; D not resolved. The CDR3 runs 15 residues. The V gene lost 8 bases and the J gene lost 6 bases, with 17 bases spanning the gap. Germline loops: CDR1 MDHEN, CDR2 SYDVKM. The CDR3 DNA is TGTGCCAGCCGGCAGGCCGTAGGGTTTAATTCACCCCTCCACTTT. Its translation is CASRQAVGFNSPLHF.

The chain uses TRBV5-1 and TRBJ1-1, with 7 bases lining up with TRBD1. V lost 4 bases and J lost 11; bases outside the gene matches: 17. The CDR3 runs to 15 residues. Germline CDR1 SGHRS, CDR2 YFSETQ. CDR3 coding DNA: TGCGCCAGCAGCCCCGAGGGGGGCCCAGGGGGTTCGGCTTTCTTT. Amino acids: CASSPEGGPGGSAFF.